Below are 21 T cell receptor beta chains sequenced from a single sample in a study of post-analysis software for immune sequencing data. Regarding the study as a whole: There were five or six TRBV segments more frequent in patients than controls, and TRBV5-6, TRBV5-1 and TRBV20-1 were among them.

Their antigens remain unidentified. Prepared TCR beta cDNA libraries contained unique molecular identifiers. MiXCR, applied by TCRdb to the PCR reads, yields one record per CDR3 protein. Among about 400,000 distinct CDR3 sequences listed, roughly 35% were seen once. The material sequenced was blood. These receptors all stem from a girl aged 5-17 years with multiple sclerosis.

This sequence joins TRBV5-1 and TRBJ2-5; no reliable D call. V was pared by 2 bases and J by 4 bases, with 15 bases between. This CDR3 contains 15 residues. Germline CDR1 is SGHRS and CDR2 is YFSETQ. The CDR3: CASSLLVGGSETQYF. The DNA for the CDR3 is TGCGCCAGCAGCTTACTGGTAGGCGGATCAGAGACCCAGTACTTC.

This clonotype has just a few counts. The rearrangement joins TRBV29-1 to TRBJ2-7; the D gene is possibly TRBD2 (6 bases). Trimming removed 7 bases from V and 2 bases from J, with 15 bases in between. The CDR3 has 13 residues. Germline-derived CDR1 and CDR2 are SQVTM and ANQGSEA. The CDR3 nucleotides are TGCAGCGGCACGGGGGACCTACCCTACGAGCAGTACTTC. This codes for CSGTGDLPYEQYF.

The V call is TRBV3-1, the J call TRBJ2-3; D uncertain. The germline V gene encodes CDR1 LGHDT and CDR2 YNNKEL (reference sequence). The CDR3 extends over 14 amino acids. The germline V and J ends were trimmed by 1 base and 6 bases, with 11 bases remaining between them. As DNA, the CDR3 is TGTGCCAGCAGCCAAGGGCACGGGTCCGATACGCAGTATTTT. It specifies CASSQGHGSDTQYF.

This clonotype was seen a handful of times. The rearrangement joins TRBV12-3 or TRBV12-4 to TRBJ1-5; D unresolved. The CDR3 spans 13 residues. V was pared by 11 bases and J by 6 bases, with 17 bases between. The CDR3 region is CADVRRFRQPQHF. In DNA form, the CDR3 reads TGTGCCGACGTACGTAGGTTTCGTCAGCCCCAGCATTTT.

The J gene is TRBJ1-5, the V gene TRBV3-1; D remains unclear. V gave up 1 base and J gave up 7 bases, with 17 bases separating them. CDR1 is LGHDT and CDR2 is YNNKEL in the germline V gene (reference sequence). The CDR3 totals 16 residues. The CDR3 DNA reads as TGTGCCAGCAGCCAAGGAGCCAGCTCCTCGAGACAGCCCCAGCATTTT. This translates into CASSQGASSSRQPQHF.

In regard to this clonotype: The junction and the germline gene differ at one end; a read error may be behind it. The chain is built from TRBV12-3 or TRBV12-4 and TRBJ1-2; D gene ambiguous. This CDR3 spans 13 amino acids. CDR3 bases: TGTGCCGGCAGTTTTGGCAGAAACTATGGCTACACCTTC. Its translation: CAGSFGRNYGYTF.

The chain joins TRBV6-6 to TRBJ1-4; 11 bases agree with TRBD1. The length of the CDR3 is 15 residues. The ends lost 0 bases at V and 8 bases at J; junction bases unmatched: 2. Germline V gene lookup returns CDR1 MNHNY and CDR2 SVGAGI (reference sequence). CDR3 coding DNA: TGTGCCAGCAGTTACTCTCGGACAGGGGGCGAAAAACTGTTTTTT. It codes for CASSYSRTGGEKLFF.

The chain carries TRBV20-1 and TRBJ1-2, with TRBD1 matching over 9 bases. CDR3 length: 14 residues. Per germline, CDR1 DFQATT and CDR2 SNEGSKA (reference sequence). With 1 base clipped from V and 2 bases from J, the junction kept 2 bases outside the gene matches. The CDR3 DNA follows: TGCAGTGCTAGAGGCGACAGGGGGAACTATGGCTACACCTTC. Protein product: CSARGDRGNYGYTF.

The chain has TRBV10-3 and TRBJ1-2; no definite D call. The CDR3 length is 20 residues. V lost 0 bases, J lost 4 bases, and 27 bases lay in between. Per the germline V gene, CDR1 is ENHRY and CDR2 is SYGVKD. The CDR3 coding sequence is TGTGCCATCAGTGAGTCGACCTACTTTGCCGACACCCAAGCTGGCTATGGCTACACCTTC. Translating it yields CAISESTYFADTQAGYGYTF.

This clonotype came up a few times. The rearrangement links TRBV12-3 or TRBV12-4 to TRBJ2-7, with 9 bases matching TRBD2. Trimming cost V 5 bases and J 2 bases; bases outside gene matches: 7. The CDR3 runs to 15 residues. Here the CDR3 reads CASSLIAGVTYEQYF. The CDR3 bases are TGTGCCAGCAGTCTTATAGCGGGGGTGACCTACGAGCAGTACTTC.

This chain connects TRBV11-2 to TRBJ2-1, with TRBD2 matching 8 bases. The V gene end was trimmed by 2 bases and the J gene end by 8 bases; junction bases not matched to a gene: 11. This CDR3 is 16 amino acids long. Germline CDR1 and CDR2: SGHAT and FQNNGV. CDR3 nucleotide sequence: TGTGCCAGCAGCTTATGGCTCGCGGGGGGCCAGGATGAGCAGTTCTTC. It specifies CASSLWLAGGQDEQFF.

This clonotype was seen only once. The V gene is TRBV18, the J gene TRBJ2-1, with TRBD2 matching 14 bases. V gave up 5 bases and J gave up 3 bases; unmatched junction bases: 3. This CDR3 comprises 16 residues. Germline V gene lookup returns CDR1 KGHSH and CDR2 LQKENI. CDR3 amino acids: CASSSGLAGGYNEQFF. CDR3 sequence (DNA): TGTGCCAGCTCATCAGGACTAGCGGGGGGCTACAATGAGCAGTTCTTC.

The V gene is TRBV12-5, the J gene TRBJ2-1; unclear D gene. Per the germline V gene, CDR1 is LGHNT and CDR2 is FRNRAP. V was trimmed by 7 bases and J by 8 bases, leaving 12 bases between them. This CDR3 has 12 residues. CDR3 sequence (DNA): TGTGCTAGTGCTCCTTCCACCTATGAGCAGTTCTTC. Translation: CASAPSTYEQFF.

The chain is built from TRBV20-1 and TRBJ2-5, with D perhaps TRBD1 or TRBD2 (5 bases each). The germline V and J ends were trimmed by 0 bases and 5 bases, with 22 bases remaining between them. This CDR3 has 17 residues. CDR1 and CDR2 (germline): DFQATT, SNEGSKA (reference sequence). CDR3 protein: CSARDGLRDPPGETQYF. CDR3 nucleotides: TGCAGTGCTAGAGATGGGCTGAGGGACCCCCCGGGGGAGACCCAGTACTTC.

The sample holds a few counts of this clonotype. This sequence joins TRBV27 and TRBJ1-1; 9 bases map to TRBD1. The germline V gene has CDR1 MNHEY and CDR2 SMNVEV (reference sequence). The length of the CDR3 is 15 residues. Trimming cost V 2 bases and J 4 bases; bases outside gene matches: 5. CDR3: CASSLTTGGITEAFF. CDR3 in DNA: TGTGCCAGCAGTTTAACCACAGGGGGCATCACTGAAGCTTTCTTT.

This rearrangement joins TRBV2 to TRBJ1-4; D possibly corresponds to TRBD1 (6 bases). The CDR3 is 14 amino acids. The germline V gene has CDR1 SNHLY and CDR2 FYNNEI. V dropped 6 bases and J dropped 0 bases, with 8 bases sitting between them. In DNA form, the CDR3 reads TGTGCCAGCAGAAGGACAGCAACTAATGAAAAACTGTTTTTT. It encodes CASRRTATNEKLFF. The entire variable domain, with the rest obtained from reference TRBV2 and TRBJ1-4, is as follows: EPEVTQTPSHQVTQMGQEVILRCVPISNHLYFYWYRQILGQKVEFLVSFYNNEISEKSEIFDDQFSVERPDGSNFTLKIRSTKLEDSAMYFCASRRTATNEKLFFGSGTQLSVL.

In this sample, this clonotype turned up a few times. This chain joins TRBV3-1 and TRBJ2-3; D is unclear. From germline, CDR1 is LGHDT and CDR2 YNNKEL (reference sequence). The length of the CDR3 is 15 residues. The V end lost 0 bases, the J end lost 5 bases, and 12 bases lay between the germline ends. This CDR3 is CASSQEGSLRDTQYF. CDR3 DNA: TGTGCCAGCAGCCAAGAGGGCAGTTTAAGAGATACGCAGTATTTT.

This clonotype occurred a few times. The rearrangement uses TRBV7-9 and TRBJ1-1; D gene unclear. Germline V gene data show CDR1 as SEHNR and CDR2 as FQNEAQ (reference sequence). Trimming left V 5 bases short and J 5 bases short, with 12 bases between. This CDR3 has 13 amino acids. This CDR3 reads CASSPTPGTEAFF. The CDR3 nucleotides are TGTGCCAGCAGCCCGACCCCGGGGACTGAAGCTTTCTTT.

V gene TRBV6-4 combines with J gene TRBJ2-2; 10 positions match TRBD1. The CDR3 is 15 amino acids. Trimming took 4 bases from V and 3 from J; bases not matched to a gene: 2. Germline CDR1 reads MRHNA; CDR2 reads SNTAGT. The chain's CDR3 is CASSAGTGDTGELFF. Here the CDR3 DNA reads TGTGCCAGCAGTGCCGGGACAGGGGACACCGGGGAGCTGTTTTTT.

This clonotype was counted between two and nine times. The rearrangement joins TRBV12-3 or TRBV12-4 to TRBJ1-2; 10 nucleotides align to TRBD1. The length of the CDR3 is 13 residues. V trimming: 7 bases; J trimming: 6 bases; junction bases outside the gene matches: 5. CDR3 sequence (DNA): TGTGCCAGCACCCAAGGACAGGGGGATGGCTACACCTTC. This encodes CASTQGQGDGYTF.

The chain uses TRBV12-3 or TRBV12-4 and TRBJ2-5, with 9 bases aligning to TRBD1. Trimming removed 5 bases from V and 5 bases from J; junction bases left unmatched: 9. This CDR3 has 15 residues. The CDR3 is CASSPDRGTVETQYF. CDR3 DNA: TGTGCCAGCAGTCCGGACAGGGGTACCGTGGAGACCCAGTACTTC.